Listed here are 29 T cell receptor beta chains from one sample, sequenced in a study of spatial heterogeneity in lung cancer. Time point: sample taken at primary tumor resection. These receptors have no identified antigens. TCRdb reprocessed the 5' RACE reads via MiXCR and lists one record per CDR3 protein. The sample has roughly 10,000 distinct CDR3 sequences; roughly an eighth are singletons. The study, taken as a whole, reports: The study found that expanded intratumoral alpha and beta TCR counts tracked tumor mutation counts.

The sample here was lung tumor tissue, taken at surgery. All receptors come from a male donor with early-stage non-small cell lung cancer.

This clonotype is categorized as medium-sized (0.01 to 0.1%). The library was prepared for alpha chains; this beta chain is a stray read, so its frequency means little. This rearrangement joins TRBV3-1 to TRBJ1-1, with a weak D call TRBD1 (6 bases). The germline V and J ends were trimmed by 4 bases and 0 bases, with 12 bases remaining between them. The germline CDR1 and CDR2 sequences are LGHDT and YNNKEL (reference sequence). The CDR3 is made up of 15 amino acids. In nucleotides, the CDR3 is TGTGCCAGCAGCCCGCAGGGGAAAATGAACACTGAAGCTTTCTTT. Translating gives CASSPQGKMNTEAFF.

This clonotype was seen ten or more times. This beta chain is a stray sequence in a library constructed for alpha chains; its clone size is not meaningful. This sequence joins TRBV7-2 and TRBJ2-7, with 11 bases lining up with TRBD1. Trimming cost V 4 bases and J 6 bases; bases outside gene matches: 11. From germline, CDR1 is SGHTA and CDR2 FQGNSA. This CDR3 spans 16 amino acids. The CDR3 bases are TGTGCCAGCAGCTCACCCGGACAGGGGGCTTTACGCGAGCAGTACTTC. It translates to CASSSPGQGALREQYF.

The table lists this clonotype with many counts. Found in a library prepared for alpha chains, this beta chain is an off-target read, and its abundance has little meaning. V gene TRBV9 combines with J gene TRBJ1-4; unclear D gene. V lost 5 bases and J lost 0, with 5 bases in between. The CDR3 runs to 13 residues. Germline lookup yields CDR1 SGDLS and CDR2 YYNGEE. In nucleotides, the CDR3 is TGTGCCAGCAGTGGGGCAACTAATGAAAAACTGTTTTTT. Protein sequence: CASSGATNEKLFF.

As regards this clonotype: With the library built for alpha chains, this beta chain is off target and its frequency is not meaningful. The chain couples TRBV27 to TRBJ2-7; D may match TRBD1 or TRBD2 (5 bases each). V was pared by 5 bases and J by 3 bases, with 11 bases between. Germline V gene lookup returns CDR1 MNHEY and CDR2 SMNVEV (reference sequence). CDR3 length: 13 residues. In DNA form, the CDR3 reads TGTGCCAGCAGTGAAGGGACCGTCTACGAGCAGTACTTC. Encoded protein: CASSEGTVYEQYF.

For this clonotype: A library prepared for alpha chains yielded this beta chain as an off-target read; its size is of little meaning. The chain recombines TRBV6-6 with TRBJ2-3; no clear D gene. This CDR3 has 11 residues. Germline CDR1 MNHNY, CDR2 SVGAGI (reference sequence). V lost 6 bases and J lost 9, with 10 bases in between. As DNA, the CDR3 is TGTGCCAGCAGCGAAGGCGGAACGCAGTATTTT. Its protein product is CASSEGGTQYF.

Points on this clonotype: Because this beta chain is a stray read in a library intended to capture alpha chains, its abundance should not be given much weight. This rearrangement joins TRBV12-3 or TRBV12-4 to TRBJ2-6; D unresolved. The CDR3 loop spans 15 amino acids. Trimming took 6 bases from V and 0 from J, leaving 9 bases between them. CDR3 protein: CASRPGFSGANVLTF. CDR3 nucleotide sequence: TGTGCCAGCAGGCCCGGTTTCTCTGGGGCCAACGTCCTGACTTTC.

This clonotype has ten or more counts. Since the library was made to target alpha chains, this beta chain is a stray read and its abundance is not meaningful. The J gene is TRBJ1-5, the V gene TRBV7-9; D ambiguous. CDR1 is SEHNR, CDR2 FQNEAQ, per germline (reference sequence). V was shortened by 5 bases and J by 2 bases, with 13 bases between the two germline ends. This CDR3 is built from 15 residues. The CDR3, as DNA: TGTGCCAGCAGCCCCCCGTCTGGTGGCAATCAGCCCCAGCATTTT. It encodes CASSPPSGGNQPQHF.

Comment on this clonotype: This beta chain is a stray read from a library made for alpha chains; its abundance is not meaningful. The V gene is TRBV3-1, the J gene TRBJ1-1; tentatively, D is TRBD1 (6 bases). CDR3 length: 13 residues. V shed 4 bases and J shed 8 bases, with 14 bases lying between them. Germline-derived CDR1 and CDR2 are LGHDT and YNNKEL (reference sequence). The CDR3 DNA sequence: TGTGCCAGCAGCCGGCAGGGGCCCTTCGAAGCTTTCTTT. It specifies CASSRQGPFEAFF.

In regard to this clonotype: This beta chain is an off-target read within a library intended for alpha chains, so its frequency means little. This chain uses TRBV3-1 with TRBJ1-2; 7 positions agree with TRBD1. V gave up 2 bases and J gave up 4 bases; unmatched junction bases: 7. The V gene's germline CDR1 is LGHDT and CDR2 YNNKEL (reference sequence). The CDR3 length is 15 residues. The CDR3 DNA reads TGTGCCAGCAGCCAAACAGGGGTCCCTCTCTATGGCTACACCTTC. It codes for CASSQTGVPLYGYTF. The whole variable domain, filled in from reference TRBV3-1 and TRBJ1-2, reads DTAVSQTPKYLVTQMGNDKSIKCEQNLGHDTMYWYKQDSKKFLKIMFSYNNKELIINETVPNRFSPKSPDKAHLNLHINSLELGDSAVYFCASSQTGVPLYGYTFGSGTRLTVV.

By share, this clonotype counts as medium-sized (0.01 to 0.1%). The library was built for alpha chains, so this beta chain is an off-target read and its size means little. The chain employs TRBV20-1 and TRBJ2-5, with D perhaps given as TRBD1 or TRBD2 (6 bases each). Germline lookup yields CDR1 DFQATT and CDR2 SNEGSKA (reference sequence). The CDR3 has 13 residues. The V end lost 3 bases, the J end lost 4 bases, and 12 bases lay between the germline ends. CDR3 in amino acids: CSASPGAGETQYF. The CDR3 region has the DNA TGCAGTGCTAGCCCGGGGGCGGGAGAGACCCAGTACTTC.

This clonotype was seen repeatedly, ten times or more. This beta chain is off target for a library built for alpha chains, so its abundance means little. CDR3 bases: TGTGCCATCAGTGGGAAAGTGAACACTGAAGCTTTCTTT. Protein product: CAISGKVNTEAFF. J is TRBJ1-1 and V is TRBV10-3; D not resolved. The CDR3 covers 13 residues. Between the trimmed V and J ends, which lost 4 bases and 0 bases, there was a span of 6 bases. Looked up from germline, CDR1 is ENHRY and CDR2 is SYGVKD.

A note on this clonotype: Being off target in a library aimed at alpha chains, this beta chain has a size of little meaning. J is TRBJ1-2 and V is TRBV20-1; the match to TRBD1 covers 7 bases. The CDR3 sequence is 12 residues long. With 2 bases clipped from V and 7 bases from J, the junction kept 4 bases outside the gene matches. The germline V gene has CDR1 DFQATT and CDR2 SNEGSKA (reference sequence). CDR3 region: CSARSGTAGYTF. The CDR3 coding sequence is TGCAGTGCTAGATCCGGGACAGCTGGCTACACCTTC.

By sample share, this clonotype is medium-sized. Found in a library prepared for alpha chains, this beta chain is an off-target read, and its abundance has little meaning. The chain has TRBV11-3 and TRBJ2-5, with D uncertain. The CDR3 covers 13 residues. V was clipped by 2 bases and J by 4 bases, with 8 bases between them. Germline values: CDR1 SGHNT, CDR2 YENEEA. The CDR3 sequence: CASSLNLRETQYF. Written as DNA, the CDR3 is TGTGCCAGCAGCTTAAACTTGAGAGAGACCCAGTACTTC.

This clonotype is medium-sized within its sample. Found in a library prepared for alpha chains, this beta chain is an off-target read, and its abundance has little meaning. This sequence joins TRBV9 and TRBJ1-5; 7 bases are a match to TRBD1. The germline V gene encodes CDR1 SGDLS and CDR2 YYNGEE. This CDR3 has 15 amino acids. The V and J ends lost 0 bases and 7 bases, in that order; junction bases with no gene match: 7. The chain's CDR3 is CASSVGQGPSQPQHF. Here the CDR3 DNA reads TGTGCCAGCAGCGTAGGACAGGGTCCTTCCCAGCCCCAGCATTTT.

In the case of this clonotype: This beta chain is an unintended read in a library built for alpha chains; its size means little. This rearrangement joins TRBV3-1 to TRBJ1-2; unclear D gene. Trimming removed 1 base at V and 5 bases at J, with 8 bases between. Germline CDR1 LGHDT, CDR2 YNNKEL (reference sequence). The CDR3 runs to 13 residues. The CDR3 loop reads CASSQGNTYGYTF. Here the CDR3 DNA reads TGTGCCAGCAGCCAAGGCAATACTTATGGCTACACCTTC.

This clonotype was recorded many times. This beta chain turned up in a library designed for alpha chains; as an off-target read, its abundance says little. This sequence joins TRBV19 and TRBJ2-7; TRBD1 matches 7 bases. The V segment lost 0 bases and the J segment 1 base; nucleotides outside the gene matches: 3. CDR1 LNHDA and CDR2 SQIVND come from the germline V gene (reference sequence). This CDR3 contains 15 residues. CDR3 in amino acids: CASSIDTGQSYEQYF. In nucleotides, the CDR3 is TGTGCCAGTAGTATAGATACGGGACAGTCCTACGAGCAGTACTTC.

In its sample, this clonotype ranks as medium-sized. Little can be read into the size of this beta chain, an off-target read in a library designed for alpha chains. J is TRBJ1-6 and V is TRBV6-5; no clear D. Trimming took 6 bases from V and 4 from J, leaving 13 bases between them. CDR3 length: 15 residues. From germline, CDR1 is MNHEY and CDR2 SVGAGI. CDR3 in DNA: TGTGCCAGCAGCCGGGAACGCAGATATAATTCACCCCTCCACTTT. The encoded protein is CASSRERRYNSPLHF.

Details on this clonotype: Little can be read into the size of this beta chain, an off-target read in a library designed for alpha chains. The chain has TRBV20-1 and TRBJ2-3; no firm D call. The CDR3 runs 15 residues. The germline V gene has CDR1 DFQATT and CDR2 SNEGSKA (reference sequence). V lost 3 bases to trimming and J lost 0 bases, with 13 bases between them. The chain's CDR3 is CSASPRQTSTDTQYF. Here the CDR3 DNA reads TGCAGTGCTAGCCCGCGACAAACTAGCACAGATACGCAGTATTTT.

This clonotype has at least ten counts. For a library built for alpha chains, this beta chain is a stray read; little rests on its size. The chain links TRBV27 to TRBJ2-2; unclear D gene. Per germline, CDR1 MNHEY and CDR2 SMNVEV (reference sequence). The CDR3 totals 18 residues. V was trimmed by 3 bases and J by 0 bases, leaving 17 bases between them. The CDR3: CASSFSRSLFANTGELFF. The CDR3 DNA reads TGTGCCAGCAGTTTCTCGAGGAGCCTATTCGCGAACACCGGGGAGCTGTTTTTT.

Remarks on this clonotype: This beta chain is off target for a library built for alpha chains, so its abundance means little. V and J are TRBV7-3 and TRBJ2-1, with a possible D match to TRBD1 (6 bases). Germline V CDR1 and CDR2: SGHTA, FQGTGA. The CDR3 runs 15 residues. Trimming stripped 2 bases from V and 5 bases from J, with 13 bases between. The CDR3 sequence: CASSLGQTVDNEQFF. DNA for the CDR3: TGTGCCAGCAGCTTAGGACAGACGGTAGACAATGAGCAGTTCTTC.

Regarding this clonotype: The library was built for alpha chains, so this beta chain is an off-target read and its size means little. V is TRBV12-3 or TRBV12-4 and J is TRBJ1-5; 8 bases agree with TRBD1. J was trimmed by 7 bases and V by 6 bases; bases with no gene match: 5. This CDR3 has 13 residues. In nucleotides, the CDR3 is TGTGCCAGCAGACTGACAGGGGCCCAGCCCCAGCATTTT. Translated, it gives CASRLTGAQPQHF.

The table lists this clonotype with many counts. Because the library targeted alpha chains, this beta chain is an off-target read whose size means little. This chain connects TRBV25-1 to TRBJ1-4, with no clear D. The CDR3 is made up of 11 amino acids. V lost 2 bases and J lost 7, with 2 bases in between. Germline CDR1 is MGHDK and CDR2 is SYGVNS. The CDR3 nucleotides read TGTGCCAGCAGTGAACTTGAAAAACTGTTTTTT. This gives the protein CASSELEKLFF. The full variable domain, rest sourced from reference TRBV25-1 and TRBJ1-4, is EADIYQTPRYLVIGTGKKITLECSQTMGHDKMYWYQQDPGMELHLIHYSYGVNSTEKGDLSSESTVSRIRTEHFPLTLESARPSHTSQYLCASSELEKLFFGSGTQLSVL.

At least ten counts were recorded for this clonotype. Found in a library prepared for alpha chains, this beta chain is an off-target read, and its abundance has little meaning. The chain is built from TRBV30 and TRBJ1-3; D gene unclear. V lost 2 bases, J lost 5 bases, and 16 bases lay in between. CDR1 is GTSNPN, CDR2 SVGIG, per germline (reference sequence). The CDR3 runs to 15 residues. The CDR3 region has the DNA TGTGCCTGGAGTTGGTGGAGCCGAAGCCGAAACACCATATATTTT. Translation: CAWSWWSRSRNTIYF.

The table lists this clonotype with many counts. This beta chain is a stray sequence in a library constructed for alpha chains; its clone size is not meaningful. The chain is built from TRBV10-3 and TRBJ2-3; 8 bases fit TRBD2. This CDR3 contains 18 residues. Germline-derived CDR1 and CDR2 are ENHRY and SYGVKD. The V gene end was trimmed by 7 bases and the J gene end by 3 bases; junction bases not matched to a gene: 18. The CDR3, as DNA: TGTGCCATCAACGATCCCGTAAAGCGGGAGATTCTGACAGATACGCAGTATTTT. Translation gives CAINDPVKREILTDTQYF.

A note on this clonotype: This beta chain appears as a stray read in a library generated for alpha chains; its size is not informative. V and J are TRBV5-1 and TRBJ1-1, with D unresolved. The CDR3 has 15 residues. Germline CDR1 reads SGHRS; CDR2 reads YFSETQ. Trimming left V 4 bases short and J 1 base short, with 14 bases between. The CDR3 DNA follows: TGCGCCAGCAGCCCGATTCAATTGGGGAACACTGAAGCTTTCTTT. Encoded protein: CASSPIQLGNTEAFF.

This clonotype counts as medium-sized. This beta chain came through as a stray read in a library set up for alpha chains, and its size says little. As DNA, the CDR3 is TGTGCCAGCAGCCAGGACAGGTTGAGCTCCTACGAGCAGTACTTC. This codes for CASSQDRLSSYEQYF. The J gene is TRBJ2-7, the V gene TRBV11-3; 7 bases fit TRBD1. The ends lost 5 bases at V and 0 bases at J; junction bases unmatched: 7. The CDR3 consists of 15 residues. Germline CDR1 and CDR2: SGHNT and YENEEA.

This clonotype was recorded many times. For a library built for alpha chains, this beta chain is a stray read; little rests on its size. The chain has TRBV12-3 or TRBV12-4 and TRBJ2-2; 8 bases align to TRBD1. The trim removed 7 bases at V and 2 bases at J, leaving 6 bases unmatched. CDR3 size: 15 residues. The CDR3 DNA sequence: TGTGCCAGCACTCAGGACAGGGCTAACACCGGGGAGCTGTTTTTT. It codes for CASTQDRANTGELFF.

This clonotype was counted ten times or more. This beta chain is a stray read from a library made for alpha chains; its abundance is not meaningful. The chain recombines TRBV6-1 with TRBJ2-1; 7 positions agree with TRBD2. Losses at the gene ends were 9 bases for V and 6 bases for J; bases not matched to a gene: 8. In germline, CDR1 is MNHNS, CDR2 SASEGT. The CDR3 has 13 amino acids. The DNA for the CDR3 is TGTGCCAGTGGACTAGTCCTGGGCAATGAGCAGTTCTTC. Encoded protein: CASGLVLGNEQFF.

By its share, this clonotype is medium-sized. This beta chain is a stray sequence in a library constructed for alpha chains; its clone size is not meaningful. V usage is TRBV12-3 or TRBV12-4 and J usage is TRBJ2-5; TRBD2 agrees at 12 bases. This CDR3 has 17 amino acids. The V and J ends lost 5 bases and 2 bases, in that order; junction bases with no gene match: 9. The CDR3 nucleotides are TGTGCCAGCAGTGGAACTACCGGACTAGCGGGACAAGAGACCCAGTACTTC. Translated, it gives CASSGTTGLAGQETQYF.